The TCR beta chain under discussion was sequenced for a study of T cell responses to AZD1222 COVID-19 vaccine. Assay used: immunoSEQ multiplex PCR; TCRdb lists only in-frame clones, some missing. This table holds around 160,000 clones, approximately 88% found once. Concerning this clone itself: Antigen: not known.

Broader study findings: Spike was spanned by vaccine-associated CD4 TCRs, which were dominant at 160-218 and 743-854.

Germline values: CDR1 SGHTA, CDR2 FQGNSA. The CDR3 runs to 16 residues. The V segment lost 1 base and the J segment 6 bases; nucleotides outside the gene matches: 11. The receptor comes from an adult in good health. J is TRBJ2-7 and V is TRBV7-2; 8 bases agree with TRBD2. Sequencing was performed on peripheral blood, taken on day 0 of AZD1222 vaccination. CDR3 in amino acids: CASSLVVGLAEGEQYF. The CDR3 coding sequence is TGTGCCAGCAGCTTAGTAGTTGGACTAGCAGAGGGCGAGCAGTACTTC.